Listed below are T cell receptor beta chains from one sample, sequenced in a study of early T cells in non-severe SARS-CoV-2 infection. TCRdb processed the 5' RACE reads anew with MiXCR; each CDR3 protein has one entry. The table lists some 80,000 distinct CDR3 sequences, roughly 15% of them singletons. Sequenced input: whole blood. These receptor sequences come from an adult who was a healthcare worker with PCR-confirmed SARS-CoV-2 infection or an uninfected control (not recorded which). Both conserved end residues are part of each CDR3. The D gene is left open where the match is weak. Where a row states a size, it is once, few, many or the class of an expanded clone; other rows omit it.

v_call: TRBV5-5; clone_size: few; d_call: TRBD1; j_call: TRBJ1-1; cdr3_nt: TGTGCCAGCAGCTCTAAAAACAGGGGAAGCATGAACACTGAAGCTTTCTTT; cdr3_aa: CASSSKNRGSMNTEAFF
v_call: TRBV7-6; clone_size: -; d_call: -; j_call: TRBJ2-2; cdr3_nt: TGTGCCAGCAGCCCCAGTACCGGGGGGCTGGGTAGCACCGGGGAGCTGTTTTTT; cdr3_aa: CASSPSTGGLGSTGELFF
v_call: TRBV10-3; clone_size: few; d_call: -; j_call: TRBJ2-7; cdr3_nt: TGTGCCATCAGTGGACAGTCCTACGAGCAGTACTTC; cdr3_aa: CAISGQSYEQYF
v_call: TRBV27; clone_size: -; d_call: -; j_call: TRBJ2-3; cdr3_nt: TGTGCCAGCAGTTTCCCAGAGGATACGCAGTATTTT; cdr3_aa: CASSFPEDTQYF
v_call: TRBV2; clone_size: few; d_call: -; j_call: TRBJ1-2; cdr3_nt: TGTGCCAGCAGGATAAACCGAGGAGGCTACACCTTC; cdr3_aa: CASRINRGGYTF
v_call: TRBV27; clone_size: many; d_call: -; j_call: TRBJ2-5; cdr3_nt: TGTGCCAGCAGTCGGGAGCAAGGAGCGACCCAGTACTTC; cdr3_aa: CASSREQGATQYF
v_call: TRBV7-9; clone_size: few; d_call: -; j_call: TRBJ2-7; cdr3_nt: TGTGCCAGCAGCATTTGGGGGGTCGACGAGCAGTACTTC; cdr3_aa: CASSIWGVDEQYF
v_call: TRBV11-2; clone_size: -; d_call: -; j_call: TRBJ1-2; cdr3_nt: TGTGCCAGCTGGGGTGCCCTTTCCTATGGCTACACCTTC; cdr3_aa: CASWGALSYGYTF
v_call: TRBV29-1; clone_size: -; d_call: -; j_call: TRBJ1-2; cdr3_nt: TGCAGCTCCGTACAGGGAGGTGGCTACACCTTC; cdr3_aa: CSSVQGGGYTF
v_call: TRBV27; clone_size: many; d_call: -; j_call: TRBJ2-3; cdr3_nt: TGTGCCAGCTATGCCCGGTATGGTACGCAGTATTTT; cdr3_aa: CASYARYGTQYF
v_call: TRBV7-9; clone_size: many; d_call: -; j_call: TRBJ2-4; cdr3_nt: TGTGCCAGCAGCCCCAGCCCCCTGACAGAGAGGGGGAAAAACATTCAGTACTTC; cdr3_aa: CASSPSPLTERGKNIQYF
v_call: TRBV11-2; clone_size: many; d_call: TRBD2; j_call: TRBJ2-3; cdr3_nt: TGTGCCAGCAGACAGAGGACTAGCGGGAACCCAGATACGCAGTATTTT; cdr3_aa: CASRQRTSGNPDTQYF
v_call: TRBV5-5; clone_size: -; d_call: TRBD2; j_call: TRBJ2-5; cdr3_nt: TGTGCCAGCAGCTTAGCTAGCGGGGTACAAGAGACCCAGTACTTC; cdr3_aa: CASSLASGVQETQYF
v_call: TRBV3-1; clone_size: many; d_call: TRBD2; j_call: TRBJ2-3; cdr3_nt: TGTGCCAGCAGCCATAGCGGGGGGCGGGCAGATACGCAGTATTTT; cdr3_aa: CASSHSGGRADTQYF
v_call: TRBV7-6; clone_size: -; d_call: TRBD2; j_call: TRBJ2-7; cdr3_nt: TGTGCCAGCAGCCCCAGTCGGGGGGGGCCCTACGAGCAGTACTTC; cdr3_aa: CASSPSRGGPYEQYF
v_call: TRBV11-2; clone_size: -; d_call: -; j_call: TRBJ1-1; cdr3_nt: TGTGCCAGCAGCTTAGAGGTCGGGGGTGTATCTGGTACTTTCTTT; cdr3_aa: CASSLEVGGVSGTFF
v_call: TRBV27; clone_size: -; d_call: -; j_call: TRBJ2-2; cdr3_nt: TGTGCCAGCAGTTTAGCGGGGATCACCGGGGAGCTGTTTTTT; cdr3_aa: CASSLAGITGELFF
v_call: TRBV18; clone_size: many; d_call: -; j_call: TRBJ1-2; cdr3_nt: TGTGCCAGCTCACCACAGGGTCCCAACTATGGCTACACCTTC; cdr3_aa: CASSPQGPNYGYTF
v_call: TRBV19; clone_size: -; d_call: TRBD1; j_call: TRBJ2-7; cdr3_nt: TGTGCCAGTAAGGACAGGGCCCACGGGGAGCAGTACTTC; cdr3_aa: CASKDRAHGEQYF
v_call: TRBV18; clone_size: many; d_call: -; j_call: TRBJ1-6; cdr3_nt: TGTGCCAGCTCATTTTCCAGAGGTTCACCCCTCCACTTT; cdr3_aa: CASSFSRGSPLHF
v_call: TRBV7-9; clone_size: -; d_call: TRBD2; j_call: TRBJ2-3; cdr3_nt: TGTGCCAGCAGCTTAATCCAGAGCGGGGTCATAGATACGCAGTATTTT; cdr3_aa: CASSLIQSGVIDTQYF
v_call: TRBV4-3; clone_size: -; d_call: -; j_call: TRBJ1-1; cdr3_nt: TGCGCCAGCAGCCAAGCTCCCAGTTGGAACACTGAAGCTTTCTTT; cdr3_aa: CASSQAPSWNTEAFF
v_call: TRBV3-1; clone_size: many; d_call: TRBD2; j_call: TRBJ2-1; cdr3_nt: TGTGCCAGCAGCCAAGTGGGACTAGCGGGGGGGCGCGATGAGCAGTTCTTC; cdr3_aa: CASSQVGLAGGRDEQFF
v_call: TRBV6-1; clone_size: many; d_call: -; j_call: TRBJ1-2; cdr3_nt: TGTGCCAGCAGTGAAGTAAGGGGAACGGGAGGCTACACCTTC; cdr3_aa: CASSEVRGTGGYTF
v_call: TRBV6-1; clone_size: many; d_call: -; j_call: TRBJ2-1; cdr3_nt: TGTGCCAGCAGACTCGATCCGGGTGAGCAGTTCTTC; cdr3_aa: CASRLDPGEQFF
v_call: TRBV9; clone_size: -; d_call: -; j_call: TRBJ1-1; cdr3_nt: TGTGCCAGCAGCTCCTTAGCCAGCGCTGAAGCTTTCTTT; cdr3_aa: CASSSLASAEAFF
v_call: TRBV6-1; clone_size: many; d_call: -; j_call: TRBJ1-2; cdr3_nt: TGTGCCAGCAGTGAAGCCGGACAGCTCTATGGCTACACCTTC; cdr3_aa: CASSEAGQLYGYTF
v_call: TRBV7-9; clone_size: few; d_call: TRBD1; j_call: TRBJ1-4; cdr3_nt: TGTGCCAGCAGCCCCCAGTGGGCTTCGGGACAGCGGGAAAAACTGTTTTTT; cdr3_aa: CASSPQWASGQREKLFF
v_call: TRBV19; clone_size: -; d_call: -; j_call: TRBJ2-3; cdr3_nt: TGTGCCAGTAGTATAGAAGGTAGGACGCAGTATTTT; cdr3_aa: CASSIEGRTQYF
v_call: TRBV20-1; clone_size: many; d_call: TRBD2; j_call: TRBJ2-1; cdr3_nt: TGCAGTGCTAGAGATCTGGCGGGGGGGCCCCGTTATGAGCAGTTCTTC; cdr3_aa: CSARDLAGGPRYEQFF
v_call: TRBV4-1; clone_size: many; d_call: -; j_call: TRBJ1-5; cdr3_nt: TGCGCCAGCAGCCACCACTCTACCAAGGACAGAGATCAGCCCCAGCATTTT; cdr3_aa: CASSHHSTKDRDQPQHF
v_call: TRBV20-1; clone_size: many; d_call: TRBD1; j_call: TRBJ2-7; cdr3_nt: TGCAGTGCTAGCCGGGACAGGGAGGTCTACGAGCAGTACTTC; cdr3_aa: CSASRDREVYEQYF
v_call: TRBV4-2; clone_size: -; d_call: -; j_call: TRBJ2-1; cdr3_nt: TGTGCCAGCAGCCAAGGGACGATTTACAATGAGCAGTTCTTC; cdr3_aa: CASSQGTIYNEQFF
v_call: TRBV29-1; clone_size: few; d_call: -; j_call: TRBJ1-1; cdr3_nt: TGCAGCGTTCGGAAAACAGGGCCTGAAGCTTTCTTT; cdr3_aa: CSVRKTGPEAFF
v_call: TRBV12-3/TRBV12-4; clone_size: many; d_call: -; j_call: TRBJ2-7; cdr3_nt: TGTGCCAGCAGTTTGTCCCTCCTGAGCTCCTACGAGCAGTACTTC; cdr3_aa: CASSLSLLSSYEQYF
v_call: TRBV10-3; clone_size: -; d_call: -; j_call: TRBJ1-5; cdr3_nt: TGTGCCATCAGTACTCTTGATCAGCCCCAGCATTTT; cdr3_aa: CAISTLDQPQHF